This TCR beta chain is from a study of blood T cell repertoires in COVID-19. This table comes from immunoSEQ multiplex PCR, and its TCRdb copy is limited to in-frame clones, with some not included. The profile shows 150,000 to 200,000 clones, around 81% of them singletons. The CDR3 length is 15 residues. With 7 bases removed from V and 2 bases from J, the gap between germline ends came to 15 bases. The germline CDR1 and CDR2 sequences are MNHEY and SVGAGI. Sequencing was done on a sample of peripheral blood. This receptor was identified in a woman older than 75 with COVID-19, enrolled during active disease. The genes are TRBV6-5 and TRBJ2-1, with D possibly TRBD2 on 6 matching bases. Here the CDR3 reads CASKSLGGPYNEQFF. Written as DNA, the CDR3 is TGTGCCAGCAAAAGCCTGGGAGGTCCCTACAATGAGCAGTTCTTC.